A single sample gave rise to the 30 T cell receptor beta chains below, sequenced in a study of shared clonotypes between healthy human individuals. Cells designated naive CD8 were CD45RO-negative and were positively selected for CCR7, with terminally differentiated effector memory CD45RA+ cells excluded. Sequencing was performed with immunoSEQ multiplex PCR; in TCRdb, only in-frame clones are kept and a portion is missing. Of millions of clones listed, about 95% were seen once; the top ten hold 0.85% to 1.2%. The sample comprised naive CD8+ T cells sorted from blood. The receptors stem from a man younger than 35 in good health.

The rearrangement joins TRBV11-2 to TRBJ2-3; 7 bases match TRBD1. The CDR3 is 15 residues long. The J segment lost 2 bases and the V segment lost 3 bases, leaving 5 bases of the junction unmatched. Germline lookup yields CDR1 SGHAT and CDR2 FQNNGV. The DNA of the CDR3 is TGTGCCAGCAGCTTGAGACAGGGACCCACAGATACGCAGTATTTT. Translated, it gives CASSLRQGPTDTQYF.

V is TRBV15 and J is TRBJ2-5; TRBD1 matches at 7 bases. Losses at the gene ends were 6 bases for V and 5 bases for J; bases not matched to a gene: 18. CDR1 LNHNV and CDR2 YYDKDF come from the germline V gene (reference sequence). CDR3 size: 17 residues. In nucleotides, the CDR3 is TGTGCCACCAGTCCCGGGTCGGTGACAGGGAGCTCTGAGACCCAGTACTTC. Translation: CATSPGSVTGSSETQYF.

The chain joins TRBV5-1 to TRBJ2-3, with 9 bases lining up with TRBD2. Germline CDR1 reads SGHRS; CDR2 reads YFSETQ. Trimming removed 4 bases from V and 3 bases from J; junction bases left unmatched: 6. The CDR3 is 15 amino acids. In DNA form, the CDR3 reads TGCGCCAGCAGCCCCTATAGCGGGGGAACAGATACGCAGTATTTT. Encoded protein: CASSPYSGGTDTQYF.

V gene TRBV10-3 combines with J gene TRBJ2-3, with 7 bases identical to TRBD1. Germline CDR1 reads ENHRY; CDR2 reads SYGVKD. The CDR3 is made up of 16 amino acids. V gave up 5 bases and J gave up 0 bases; unmatched junction bases: 8. CDR3: CAISYLDRQSTDTQYF. CDR3 DNA: TGTGCCATCAGTTACCTGGACAGGCAAAGCACAGATACGCAGTATTTT.

The chain links TRBV27 to TRBJ2-1; 11 bases match TRBD2. This CDR3 has 21 amino acids. Germline CDR1 and CDR2: MNHEY and SMNVEV (reference sequence). V shed 4 bases, J shed 1 base, and the junction held 18 bases outside the gene matches. This chain's CDR3 is CASSSLQGLAVPKTSYNEQFF. CDR3 DNA sequence: TGTGCCAGCAGTTCGCTACAGGGACTAGCGGTTCCTAAGACGTCCTACAATGAGCAGTTCTTC.

This chain uses TRBV27 with TRBJ1-4, with 9 bases fitting TRBD1. J lost 8 bases, V lost 8 bases, and 9 bases had no gene match. The CDR3 loop spans 14 amino acids. CDR1 is MNHEY, CDR2 SMNVEV, per germline (reference sequence). CDR3 DNA: TGTGCCAGCGGGGACAGGGAGTTTGACGAAAAACTGTTTTTT. Protein: CASGDREFDEKLFF. Full variable domain (outside the CDR3, taken from reference TRBV27 and TRBJ1-4): EAQVTQNPRYLITVTGKKLTVTCSQNMNHEYMSWYRQDPGLGLRQIYYSMNVEVTDKGDVPEGYKVSRKEKRNFPLILESPSPNQTSLYFCASGDREFDEKLFFGSGTQLSVL.

About this clone itself: The same CDR3 arises from other DNA sequences in this sample as well. The chain uses TRBV5-1 and TRBJ2-1, with 11 bases that match TRBD2. Germline V CDR1 and CDR2: SGHRS, YFSETQ. This CDR3 region has 17 residues. Trimming took 3 bases from V and 0 from J; bases not matched to a gene: 5. Here the CDR3 reads CASSSRLAGSSYNEQFF. CDR3 nucleotide sequence: TGCGCCAGCAGCTCGCGACTAGCGGGGTCCTCCTACAATGAGCAGTTCTTC.

The chain employs TRBV5-4 and TRBJ2-7; tentative D call: TRBD2 (5 bases). The length of the CDR3 is 13 residues. Germline values: CDR1 SGHNT, CDR2 YYREEE (reference sequence). The V end lost 4 bases, the J end lost 4 bases, and 12 bases lay between the germline ends. This chain's CDR3 is CASSPRTAYEQYF. The CDR3 nucleotides read TGTGCCAGCAGCCCCCGGACTGCTTACGAGCAGTACTTC.

The genes are TRBV29-1 and TRBJ1-1; D uncertain. V shed 7 bases and J shed 4 bases, with 10 bases lying between them. This CDR3 contains 11 residues. CDR1 and CDR2 (germline): SQVTM, ANQGSEA. The CDR3 DNA is TGCAGCGACGGGGAAGGCACTGAAGCTTTCTTT. Its protein product is CSDGEGTEAFF. Based on the CDR3 plus reference TRBV29-1 and TRBJ1-1, the full variable domain is SAVISQKPSRDICQRGTSLTIQCQVDSQVTMMFWYRQQPGQSLTLIATANQGSEATYESGFVIDKFPISRPNLTFSTLTVSNMSPEDSSIYLCSDGEGTEAFFGQGTRLTVV.

This clone was seen only a few times. CDR3 residues: CASSFRQGYDGYTF. As DNA, the CDR3 is TGCGCCAGCAGCTTTCGACAGGGCTACGATGGCTACACCTTC. The gene calls are TRBV4-1 and TRBJ1-2; TRBD1 aligns across 7 bases. V was clipped by 5 bases and J by 6 bases; unmatched bases: 9. CDR1 MGHRA and CDR2 YSYEKL come from the germline V gene. The length of the CDR3 is 14 residues.

This chain joins TRBV7-9 and TRBJ2-7; D unresolved. Germline CDR1 and CDR2: SEHNR and FQNEAQ (reference sequence). The V end was cut by 2 bases, the J end by 7 bases, with 6 bases between. The CDR3 sequence is 11 residues long. The CDR3 loop reads CASSLQREQYF. The DNA for the CDR3 is TGTGCCAGCAGCTTACAGCGAGAGCAGTACTTC.

CDR3 residues: CASSYWLGQNTGELFF. As DNA, the CDR3 is TGTGCCAGCAGTTACTGGTTAGGGCAGAACACCGGGGAGCTGTTTTTT. The J gene is TRBJ2-2, the V gene TRBV6-5; D not resolved. Deletions cut 1 base from V and 1 base from J, with 10 bases between. Looked up from germline, CDR1 is MNHEY and CDR2 is SVGAGI. The CDR3 is 16 amino acids.

This rearrangement joins TRBV13 to TRBJ1-1; D perhaps matches TRBD1 (6 bases). The germline CDR1 and CDR2 sequences are PRHDT and FYEKMQ (reference sequence). The CDR3 sequence is 12 residues long. V was clipped by 7 bases and J by 6 bases, with 12 bases between them. The chain's CDR3 is CASTARGSEAFF. The CDR3 DNA follows: TGTGCCAGCACCGCAAGGGGGTCTGAAGCTTTCTTT.

The CDR3 loop reads CASSPGTSAYNEQFF. Written as DNA, the CDR3 is TGTGCCAGCTCACCCGGGACTAGTGCCTACAATGAGCAGTTCTTC. This rearrangement joins TRBV6-5 to TRBJ2-1; 8 bases match TRBD2. The length of the CDR3 is 15 residues. The V gene's germline CDR1 is MNHEY and CDR2 SVGAGI. The junction had 8 bases not matched to a gene; V was cut back by 8 bases and J by 2 bases.

V usage is TRBV5-6 and J usage is TRBJ1-2; possible D gene TRBD1, 6 bases. Germline CDR1 is SGHDT and CDR2 is YYEEEE. V was shortened by 4 bases and J by 3 bases, with 10 bases between the two germline ends. The CDR3 has 13 amino acids. The CDR3 protein is CASSHREDYGYTF. CDR3 nucleotide sequence: TGTGCCAGCAGCCACAGGGAGGACTATGGCTACACCTTC. Filled out from reference TRBV5-6 and TRBJ1-2, the complete variable domain reads DAGVTQSPTHLIKTRGQQVTLRCSPKSGHDTVSWYQQALGQGPQFIFQYYEEEERQRGNFPDRFSGHQFPNYSSELNVNALLLGDSALYLCASSHREDYGYTFGSGTRLTVV.

The count of this clone is one. J is TRBJ2-3 and V is TRBV6-7, with 8 bases lining up with TRBD2. TRBV6-7 is an ORF; its function is uncertain. This CDR3 contains 12 residues. Trimming removed 10 bases from V and 7 bases from J; junction bases left unmatched: 7. CDR3 DNA: TGTGCCAACCGACTAGCGATCAATACGCAGTATTTT. Protein product: CANRLAINTQYF.

The gene calls are TRBV11-2 and TRBJ2-2, with TRBD2 matching over 16 bases. The V segment lost 5 bases and the J segment 5 bases; nucleotides outside the gene matches: 11. Germline V gives CDR1 SGHAT, CDR2 FQNNGV. CDR3 length equals 19 residues. The CDR3 DNA sequence: TGTGCCAGCAGCGGGGGACTAGCGGGAGGGTGGCATAAGACCGGGGAGCTGTTTTTT. Its protein is CASSGGLAGGWHKTGELFF. Combining the CDR3 with reference TRBV11-2 and TRBJ2-2 gives the whole variable domain EAGVAQSPRYKIIEKRQSVAFWCNPISGHATLYWYQQILGQGPKLLIQFQNNGVVDDSQLPKDRFSAERLKGVDSTLKIQPAKLEDSAVYLCASSGGLAGGWHKTGELFFGEGSRLTVL.

The CDR3 sequence: CASSPVRGQETQYF. CDR3 nucleotides: TGTGCCAGCTCCCCCGTGAGGGGCCAAGAGACCCAGTACTTC. The chain has TRBV18 and TRBJ2-5, with D perhaps given as TRBD1 or TRBD2 (5 bases each). There are 14 residues in the CDR3. V was cut by 6 bases and J by 1 base, with 12 bases left in between. From germline, CDR1 is KGHSH and CDR2 LQKENI.

The CDR3 spells CASSSLGGPSNEKLFF. Written as DNA, the CDR3 is TGTGCCAGCAGTTCACTCGGGGGGCCCTCCAATGAAAAACTGTTTTTT. J is TRBJ1-4 and V is TRBV27; possible D gene TRBD1, 6 bases. The V end lost 4 bases, the J end lost 5 bases, and 17 bases lay between the germline ends. In germline, CDR1 is MNHEY, CDR2 SMNVEV (reference sequence). The CDR3 is 16 amino acids.

V is TRBV9 and J is TRBJ2-7, with D uncertain. The CDR3 loop spans 12 amino acids. The V and J ends lost 3 bases and 1 base respectively, with 5 bases between them. Germline V gives CDR1 SGDLS, CDR2 YYNGEE. CDR3: CASSATSYEQYF. In DNA, the CDR3 is TGTGCCAGCAGCGCCACGTCCTACGAGCAGTACTTC.

The V gene is TRBV25-1, the J gene TRBJ1-1; 8 positions match TRBD1. Germline CDR1 reads MGHDK; CDR2 reads SYGVNS. The junction had 6 bases not matched to a gene; V was cut back by 6 bases and J by 9 bases. The CDR3 length is 12 residues. DNA for the CDR3: TGTGCCAGCAGGCCAGGGGGCACAAAAGCTTTCTTT. Encoded protein: CASRPGGTKAFF.

The chain links TRBV6-1 to TRBJ2-7, with D tentatively TRBD2 (5 bases). This CDR3 is 13 amino acids long. From germline, CDR1 is MNHNS and CDR2 SASEGT. Trimming cost V 4 bases and J 4 bases, with 11 bases left between them. The CDR3 DNA reads TGTGCCAGCAGTGCCGGAGGCGTATACGAGCAGTACTTC. It specifies CASSAGGVYEQYF.

The chain links TRBV5-1 to TRBJ2-7; 9 nucleotides agree with TRBD1. CDR3 length: 15 amino acids. Trimming cost V 0 bases and J 3 bases; bases outside gene matches: 4. Germline CDR1 reads SGHRS; CDR2 reads YFSETQ. The CDR3 spells CASSLEGTGIYEQYF. As DNA, the CDR3 is TGCGCCAGCAGCTTGGAAGGGACAGGGATCTACGAGCAGTACTTC. Drawing the rest from reference TRBV5-1 and TRBJ2-7, the complete variable domain is KAGVTQTPRYLIKTRGQQVTLSCSPISGHRSVSWYQQTPGQGLQFLFEYFSETQRNKGNFPGRFSGRQFSNSRSEMNVSTLELGDSALYLCASSLEGTGIYEQYFGPGTRLTVT.

The gene calls are TRBV27 and TRBJ1-5; D gene ambiguous. Trimming cost V 2 bases and J 4 bases, with 9 bases left between them. The CDR3 has 14 amino acids. The germline gives CDR1 MNHEY, CDR2 SMNVEV (reference sequence). CDR3 residues: CASSLVGMNQPQHF. DNA for the CDR3: TGTGCCAGCAGTTTAGTAGGGATGAATCAGCCCCAGCATTTT.

This sequence joins TRBV2 and TRBJ1-1; D remains unclear. The V gene's germline CDR1 is SNHLY and CDR2 FYNNEI. V lost 11 bases and J 7 bases, leaving 5 bases between the germline ends. This CDR3 is 8 amino acids long. The CDR3 DNA is TGTGCCGTCGGTGAAGCTTTCTTT. The encoded protein is CAVGEAFF.

This clone was detected once. The chain recombines TRBV5-6 with TRBJ2-3, with D perhaps TRBD2 (6 bases). The CDR3 contains 14 residues. The V and J ends lost 4 bases and 4 bases respectively, with 13 bases between them. The germline CDR1 and CDR2 sequences are SGHDT and YYEEEE. The CDR3 DNA is TGTGCCAGCAGCGGGGACTCAAGGTCAGATACGCAGTATTTT. It codes for CASSGDSRSDTQYF.

The rearrangement links TRBV10-3 to TRBJ2-1; the match to TRBD2 covers 8 bases. CDR1 is ENHRY and CDR2 is SYGVKD in the germline V gene. The CDR3 is made up of 16 amino acids. Losses at the gene ends were 0 bases for V and 7 bases for J; bases not matched to a gene: 8. The DNA for the CDR3 is TGTGCCATCAGTGAGTCCGCGAGCGGGAGTAGGAATGAGCAGTTCTTC. It specifies CAISESASGSRNEQFF.

V and J are TRBV10-1 and TRBJ2-7, with D possibly TRBD2 on 6 matching bases. In germline, CDR1 is WNHNN, CDR2 SYGVQD (reference sequence). The V end was cut by 2 bases, the J end by 6 bases, with 14 bases between. The CDR3 totals 14 residues. The CDR3 is CASSEDGGTGEQYF. In DNA form, the CDR3 reads TGCGCCAGCAGTGAGGACGGCGGGACGGGCGAGCAGTACTTC.

The chain carries TRBV29-1 and TRBJ2-7; D not resolved. This CDR3 is 12 amino acids long. CDR1 is SQVTM and CDR2 is ANQGSEA in the germline V gene. Trimming removed 4 bases from V and 0 bases from J, with 7 bases in between. Written as DNA, the CDR3 is TGCAGCGTTGGCCCGACCTCCTACGAGCAGTACTTC. Translation: CSVGPTSYEQYF.

The chain employs TRBV13 and TRBJ2-4; D uncertain. V dropped 1 base and J dropped 4 bases, with 8 bases sitting between them. This CDR3 spans 14 amino acids. Germline V gives CDR1 PRHDT, CDR2 FYEKMQ (reference sequence). In DNA, the CDR3 is TGTGCCAGCAGCTTAGAAACCCAAAAAAACATTCAGTACTTC. This encodes CASSLETQKNIQYF.